The 28 T cell receptor beta chains below all came from one sample that was sequenced in a study of cytotoxic CD8 clonotypes in ibrutinib-treated CLL. The data were produced by immunoSEQ multiplex PCR, yet TCRdb's version contains in-frame clones alone and is incomplete. Counted here are fewer than 400,000 clones, about 61% occurring once; the ten biggest clones make up about 6.7%. This specimen was PBMCs, taken after 36 months of ibrutinib treatment. The source is a human donor with chronic lymphocytic leukemia.

A single count supports this clone. The chain links TRBV29-1 to TRBJ1-4; D is possibly TRBD1 (5 bases). The CDR3 runs to 14 residues. Trimming shortened V by 5 bases and J by 2 bases, and 12 bases separated the two germline ends. Germline V gene sequence: CDR1 SQVTM, CDR2 ANQGSEA. The CDR3 DNA reads TGCAGCGTTCCTGGGGAGGGGACTAATGAAAAACTGTTTTTT. It codes for CSVPGEGTNEKLFF. Full variable domain (remainder filled in from reference TRBV29-1 and TRBJ1-4): SAVISQKPSRDICQRGTSLTIQCQVDSQVTMMFWYRQQPGQSLTLIATANQGSEATYESGFVIDKFPISRPNLTFSTLTVSNMSPEDSSIYLCSVPGEGTNEKLFFGSGTQLSVL.

This clone turned up a few times. V is TRBV9 and J is TRBJ2-3, with D unclear. V was shortened by 3 bases and J by 12 bases, with 8 bases between the two germline ends. Germline V lookup: CDR1 SGDLS, CDR2 YYNGEE. CDR3 length: 10 amino acids. The CDR3 DNA is TGTGCCAGCAGCGGGATGTTTCAGTATTTT. Encoded protein: CASSGMFQYF.

This chain links TRBV4-1 with TRBJ1-6; D remains ambiguous. Germline CDR1 reads MGHRA; CDR2 reads YSYEKL. Trimming took 1 base from V and 11 from J, leaving 12 bases between them. This CDR3 has 14 residues. The CDR3 bases are TGCGCCAGCAGCCAAGTTTTTCCTAGCCCACCCCTCCACTTT. The encoded protein is CASSQVFPSPPLHF.

This clone was observed a handful of times. This chain uses TRBV28 with TRBJ2-7; D is unclear. The germline gives CDR1 MDHEN, CDR2 SYDVKM. This CDR3 comprises 15 residues. V lost 6 bases and J 6 bases, leaving 21 bases between the germline ends. The CDR3 nucleotides are TGTGCCAGCAGGACCGCGGACGGATCTTGGGGCGAGCAGTACTTC. It is translated as CASRTADGSWGEQYF.

The chain has TRBV29-1 and TRBJ2-3; D not resolved. This CDR3 is built from 14 residues. Germline V CDR1 and CDR2: SQVTM, ANQGSEA. CDR3 sequence: CTYTGGVSTDTQYF. The CDR3 DNA is TGCACATACACTGGCGGAGTTAGCACAGATACGCAGTATTTT.

The V call is TRBV11-2, the J call TRBJ2-3, with D uncertain. Germline assignment: CDR1 SGHAT and CDR2 FQNNGV. V dropped 4 bases and J dropped 7 bases, with 12 bases sitting between them. The CDR3 is 13 amino acids. The CDR3 loop reads CASSSLTPYTQYF. CDR3 in DNA: TGTGCCAGCAGCTCCCTGACCCCCTATACGCAGTATTTT. The full variable domain, completed using reference TRBV11-2 and TRBJ2-3, is EAGVAQSPRYKIIEKRQSVAFWCNPISGHATLYWYQQILGQGPKLLIQFQNNGVVDDSQLPKDRFSAERLKGVDSTLKIQPAKLEDSAVYLCASSSLTPYTQYFGPGTRLTVL.

Regarding this clone: At one end the junction does not follow the germline gene, possibly because of a read error. The CDR3 loop reads CASSLLPFDRGRETQYF. CDR3 nucleotide sequence: TGCGCCAGCAGCCTTCTCCCCTTCGACAGGGGTAGGGAGACCCAGTACTTC. V is TRBV28 and J is TRBJ2-5; 8 bases agree with TRBD1. This CDR3 comprises 17 residues. Germline loops: CDR1 MDHEN, CDR2 SYDVKM.

The V and J genes are TRBV5-1 and TRBJ2-2, with no clear D. The CDR3 loop spans 17 amino acids. Germline values: CDR1 SGHRS, CDR2 YFSETQ. Trimming pared 2 bases from V and 3 bases from J, leaving 17 bases between. The CDR3 DNA reads TGCGCCAGCAGCTTAAGTGCCGGAACAGCCGACACCGGGGAGCTGTTTTTT. It codes for CASSLSAGTADTGELFF.

This clone was observed a single time. The chain recombines TRBV7-2 with TRBJ2-1; weak D call: TRBD2 (5 bases). V dropped 4 bases and J dropped 8 bases, with 18 bases sitting between them. There are 15 residues in the CDR3. CDR1 SGHTA and CDR2 FQGNSA come from the germline V gene. As DNA, the CDR3 is TGTGCCAGCAGCTCCCGGACTGTCCCGGTCCATGAGCAGTTCTTC. It codes for CASSSRTVPVHEQFF. The variable domain in full, completed from reference TRBV7-2 and TRBJ2-1, reads GAGVSQSPSNKVTEKGKDVELRCDPISGHTALYWYRQSLGQGLEFLIYFQGNSAPDKSGLPSDRFSAERTGGSVSTLTIQRTQQEDSAVYLCASSSRTVPVHEQFFGPGTRLTVL.

This clone was observed a handful of times. The chain has TRBV4-1 and TRBJ1-2; maybe TRBD1 (6 bases). CDR3 length: 15 amino acids. The germline V gene has CDR1 MGHRA and CDR2 YSYEKL. Trimming removed 1 base at V and 0 bases at J, with 9 bases between. This chain's CDR3 is CASSQVRQANYGYTF. DNA of the CDR3: TGCGCCAGCAGCCAAGTTAGACAGGCTAACTATGGCTACACCTTC.

This clone was found a few times. V usage is TRBV2 and J usage is TRBJ1-2; no clear D gene. The CDR3 has 11 residues. Germline V gene sequence: CDR1 SNHLY, CDR2 FYNNEI. V was cut by 3 bases and J by 6 bases, with 5 bases left in between. The CDR3: CASSDWNGYTF. CDR3 coding DNA: TGTGCCAGCAGTGACTGGAATGGCTACACCTTC.

This clone came up a few times. For the CDR3, the DNA is TGTGCCAGCAGCCTTTGGGACAGGGACACCGGGGAGCTGTTTTTT. Its protein product is CASSLWDRDTGELFF. The chain links TRBV9 to TRBJ2-2; TRBD1 matches 9 bases. J was trimmed by 3 bases and V by 4 bases; bases with no gene match: 4. CDR1 is SGDLS and CDR2 is YYNGEE in the germline V gene. The CDR3 loop spans 15 amino acids. The variable domain in full, with the rest retrieved from reference TRBV9 and TRBJ2-2, is DSGVTQTPKHLITATGQRVTLRCSPRSGDLSVYWYQQSLDQGLQFLIQYYNGEERAKGNILERFSAQQFPDLHSELNLSSLELGDSALYFCASSLWDRDTGELFFGEGSRLTVL.

This clone was recorded a few times. The chain is built from TRBV10-3 and TRBJ2-7; D is undetermined. The ends were cut back, 3 bases at V and 2 bases at J, with 14 bases in the middle. The CDR3 spans 15 residues. Germline V CDR1 and CDR2: ENHRY, SYGVKD. CDR3 nucleotides: TGTGCCATCAGTGACCCCCCGACCTCGACCTACGAGCAGTACTTC. Its protein product is CAISDPPTSTYEQYF.

This clone was seen just once. Other DNA sequences in this specimen translate into the identical CDR3. CDR3 loop: CASSLGPTNTEAFF. The CDR3 DNA is TGCGCCAGCAGCTTGGGACCGACGAACACTGAAGCTTTCTTT. The chain carries TRBV5-1 and TRBJ1-1; D gene ambiguous. The CDR3 spans 14 residues. Germline values: CDR1 SGHRS, CDR2 YFSETQ. V lost 0 bases, J lost 1 base, and 7 bases lay in between.

This chain uses TRBV6-5 with TRBJ1-2; 8 bases are shared with TRBD1. The germline V gene encodes CDR1 MNHEY and CDR2 SVGAGI. The CDR3 length is 16 residues. The V and J ends lost 1 base and 5 bases, in that order; junction bases with no gene match: 9. CDR3 nucleotide sequence: TGTGCCAGCAGTTACTTCTCCCCCGGGACAGGATATGGCTACACCTTC. Amino acid sequence: CASSYFSPGTGYGYTF.

The chain combines TRBV10-3 with TRBJ1-2; D is possibly TRBD1 (6 bases). The germline CDR1 and CDR2 sequences are ENHRY and SYGVKD. This CDR3 is built from 14 residues. V dropped 2 bases and J dropped 3 bases, with 10 bases sitting between them. In DNA, the CDR3 is TGTGCCATCAGTGAGGGGGGGGCGGACTATGGCTACACCTTC. Translation: CAISEGGADYGYTF.

This sequence joins TRBV7-9 and TRBJ2-7; D is possibly TRBD2 (5 bases). Germline values: CDR1 SEHNR, CDR2 FQNEAQ (reference sequence). The CDR3 covers 16 residues. V was pared by 5 bases and J by 2 bases, with 19 bases between. DNA of the CDR3: TGTGCCAGCAGCCCGGGGAGCTGGGAACTCACCTACGAGCAGTACTTC. This codes for CASSPGSWELTYEQYF.

The chain employs TRBV7-3 and TRBJ2-2; D is undetermined. Germline CDR1 and CDR2: SGHTA and FQGTGA. CDR3 length: 15 amino acids. V was clipped by 5 bases and J by 6 bases, with 16 bases between them. CDR3 in DNA: TGTGCCAGCAGCCCCTCCCGGGTGGCCCCCGGGGAGCTGTTTTTT. Protein: CASSPSRVAPGELFF.

This sequence joins TRBV29-1 and TRBJ2-7; tentatively, D is TRBD1 (7 bases). Germline CDR1 is SQVTM and CDR2 is ANQGSEA. Trimming took off 4 bases at V and 2 bases at J, with 15 bases between the two ends. The length of the CDR3 is 14 residues. CDR3 residues: CSVGTTGTPYEQYF. CDR3 bases: TGCAGCGTTGGCACGACAGGGACTCCCTACGAGCAGTACTTC.

This rearrangement joins TRBV18 to TRBJ1-6; tentative D call: TRBD1 (5 bases). CDR3 length equals 13 residues. The germline CDR1 and CDR2 sequences are KGHSH and LQKENI. V was pared by 4 bases and J by 6 bases, with 7 bases between. The CDR3 region has the DNA TGTGCCAGCTCACTGGGGCGTAATTCACCCCTCCACTTT. It encodes CASSLGRNSPLHF. Filled out from reference TRBV18 and TRBJ1-6, the complete variable domain reads NAGVMQNPRHLVRRRGQEARLRCSPMKGHSHVYWYRQLPEEGLKFMVYLQKENIIDESGMPKERFSAEFPKEGPSILRIQQVVRGDSAAYFCASSLGRNSPLHFGNGTRLTVT.

The chain employs TRBV6-1 and TRBJ1-2, with D uncertain. Trimming shortened V by 8 bases and J by 4 bases, and 11 bases separated the two germline ends. The CDR3 spans 12 residues. The germline V gene encodes CDR1 MNHNS and CDR2 SASEGT. CDR3 nucleotide sequence: TGTGCCAGCGTCCGACACATCTATGGCTACACCTTC. Amino acids: CASVRHIYGYTF.

CDR3 amino acids: CASSKDWWETQYF. In nucleotides, the CDR3 is TGTGCCAGCAGCAAGGACTGGTGGGAGACCCAGTACTTC. The chain carries TRBV9 and TRBJ2-5; D is possibly TRBD2 (5 bases). Germline V gene sequence: CDR1 SGDLS, CDR2 YYNGEE. Deletions cut 4 bases from V and 5 bases from J, with 12 bases between. The CDR3 runs 13 residues.

The V call is TRBV6-5, the J call TRBJ2-5; D might be TRBD2 (5 bases). CDR3 length: 15 residues. V shed 7 bases and J shed 2 bases, with 17 bases lying between them. The germline V gene has CDR1 MNHEY and CDR2 SVGAGI. CDR3 sequence reads: CASTHGVAYQETQYF. Here the CDR3 DNA reads TGTGCCAGCACCCACGGGGTAGCCTATCAAGAGACCCAGTACTTC.

The chain carries TRBV19 and TRBJ2-7, with TRBD1 matching 12 bases. The V gene's germline CDR1 is LNHDA and CDR2 SQIVND (reference sequence). Losses at the gene ends were 3 bases for V and 5 bases for J; bases not matched to a gene: 14. The CDR3 has 18 residues. The CDR3: CASSISSIVGTGGHEQYF. As DNA, the CDR3 is TGTGCCAGTAGTATTTCTTCGATTGTCGGGACAGGGGGCCACGAGCAGTACTTC.

The chain is built from TRBV2 and TRBJ2-7; no clear D. The CDR3 is 11 amino acids. The germline V gene has CDR1 SNHLY and CDR2 FYNNEI. V was shortened by 9 bases and J by 4 bases, with 10 bases between the two germline ends. In DNA form, the CDR3 reads TGTGCCAGTGGTGAGGTTTACGAGCAGTACTTC. Encoded protein: CASGEVYEQYF. The complete variable domain, with remaining parts taken from reference TRBV2 and TRBJ2-7, reads EPEVTQTPSHQVTQMGQEVILRCVPISNHLYFYWYRQILGQKVEFLVSFYNNEISEKSEIFDDQFSVERPDGSNFTLKIRSTKLEDSAMYFCASGEVYEQYFGPGTRLTVT.

V usage is TRBV18 and J usage is TRBJ2-1; 10 bases line up with TRBD2. Germline lookup yields CDR1 KGHSH and CDR2 LQKENI. After removal of 4 bases from V and 4 bases from J, the junction contained 7 bases not matched to a gene. This CDR3 has 16 amino acids. This chain's CDR3 is CASSLPGLAPYNEQFF. For the CDR3, the DNA is TGTGCCAGCTCACTGCCGGGACTAGCGCCTTACAATGAGCAGTTCTTC.

The chain employs TRBV18 and TRBJ2-3; TRBD2 is a possible D gene (6 bases). CDR1 is KGHSH and CDR2 is LQKENI in the germline V gene. V was clipped by 4 bases and J by 0 bases, with 14 bases between them. This CDR3 has 16 residues. CDR3 sequence (DNA): TGTGCCAGCTCACGCCGACTAGACTCTAGCACAGATACGCAGTATTTT. Translated: CASSRRLDSSTDTQYF.

V and J are TRBV21-1 and TRBJ2-1; TRBD2 is taken as the D call from the table, unchecked against the DNA. TRBV21-1 is shown as a pseudogene. This CDR3 has 17 residues. CDR3 in amino acids: CASSPPPLAGNHNEQFF. CDR3 DNA: TGTGCCAGCAGCCCCCCGCCCCTAGCGGGAAACCACAATGAGCAGTTCTTC.